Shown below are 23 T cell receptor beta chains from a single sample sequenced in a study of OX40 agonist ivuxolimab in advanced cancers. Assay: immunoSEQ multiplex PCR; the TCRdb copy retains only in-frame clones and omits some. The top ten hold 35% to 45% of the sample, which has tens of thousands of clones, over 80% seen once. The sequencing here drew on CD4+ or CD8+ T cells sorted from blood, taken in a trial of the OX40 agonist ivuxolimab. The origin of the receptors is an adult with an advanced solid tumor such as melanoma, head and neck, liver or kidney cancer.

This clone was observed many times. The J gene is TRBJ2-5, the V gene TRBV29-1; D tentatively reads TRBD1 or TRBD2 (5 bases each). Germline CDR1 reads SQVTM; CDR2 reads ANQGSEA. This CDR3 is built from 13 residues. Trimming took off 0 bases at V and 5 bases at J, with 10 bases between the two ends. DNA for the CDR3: TGCAGCGTTGAAGATGACTGGGGGGAGACCCAGTACTTC. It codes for CSVEDDWGETQYF. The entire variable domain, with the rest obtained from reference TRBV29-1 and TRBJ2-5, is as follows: SAVISQKPSRDICQRGTSLTIQCQVDSQVTMMFWYRQQPGQSLTLIATANQGSEATYESGFVIDKFPISRPNLTFSTLTVSNMSPEDSSIYLCSVEDDWGETQYFGPGTRLLVL.

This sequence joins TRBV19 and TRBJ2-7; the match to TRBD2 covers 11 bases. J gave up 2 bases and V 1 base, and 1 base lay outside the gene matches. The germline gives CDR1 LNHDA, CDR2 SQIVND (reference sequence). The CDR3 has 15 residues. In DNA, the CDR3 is TGTGCCAGTAGTATAGGACTAGCGGGAACCTACGAGCAGTACTTC. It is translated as CASSIGLAGTYEQYF.

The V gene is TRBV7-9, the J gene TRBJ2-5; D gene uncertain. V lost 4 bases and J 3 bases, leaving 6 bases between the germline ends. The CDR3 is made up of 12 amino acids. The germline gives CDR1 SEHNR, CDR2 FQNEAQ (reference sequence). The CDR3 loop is CASSWMEETQYF. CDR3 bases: TGTGCCAGCAGCTGGATGGAAGAGACCCAGTACTTC.

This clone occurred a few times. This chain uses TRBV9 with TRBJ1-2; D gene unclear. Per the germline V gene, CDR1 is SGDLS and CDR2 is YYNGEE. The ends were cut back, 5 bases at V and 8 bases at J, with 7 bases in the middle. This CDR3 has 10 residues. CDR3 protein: CASSGMGYTF. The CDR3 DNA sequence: TGTGCCAGCAGTGGTATGGGCTACACCTTC. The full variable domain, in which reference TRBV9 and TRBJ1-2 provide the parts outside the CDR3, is DSGVTQTPKHLITATGQRVTLRCSPRSGDLSVYWYQQSLDQGLQFLIQYYNGEERAKGNILERFSAQQFPDLHSELNLSSLELGDSALYFCASSGMGYTFGSGTRLTVV.

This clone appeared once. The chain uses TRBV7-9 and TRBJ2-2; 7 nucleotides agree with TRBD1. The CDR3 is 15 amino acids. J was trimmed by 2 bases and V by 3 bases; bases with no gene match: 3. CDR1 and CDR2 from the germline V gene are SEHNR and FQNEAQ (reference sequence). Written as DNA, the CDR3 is TGTGCCAGCAGCTTCCGGGACAGTAACACCGGGGAGCTGTTTTTT. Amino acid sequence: CASSFRDSNTGELFF. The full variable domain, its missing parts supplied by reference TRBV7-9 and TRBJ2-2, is DTGVSQNPRHKITKRGQNVTFRCDPISEHNRLYWYRQTLGQGPEFLTYFQNEAQLEKSRLLSDRFSAERPKGSFSTLEIQRTEQGDSAMYLCASSFRDSNTGELFFGEGSRLTVL.

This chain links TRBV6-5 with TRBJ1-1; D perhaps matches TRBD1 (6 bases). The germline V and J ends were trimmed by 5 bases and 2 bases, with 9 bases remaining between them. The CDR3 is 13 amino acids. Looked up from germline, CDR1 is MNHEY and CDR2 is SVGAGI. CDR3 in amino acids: CASSTGTNTEAFF. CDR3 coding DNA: TGTGCCAGCAGTACAGGGACAAACACTGAAGCTTTCTTT.

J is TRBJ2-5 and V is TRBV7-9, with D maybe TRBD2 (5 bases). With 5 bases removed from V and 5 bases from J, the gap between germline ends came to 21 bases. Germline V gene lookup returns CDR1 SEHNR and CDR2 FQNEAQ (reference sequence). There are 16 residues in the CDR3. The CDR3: CASSPLGSGFRETQYF. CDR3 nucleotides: TGTGCCAGCAGCCCCCTGGGGAGCGGTTTTCGGGAGACCCAGTACTTC.

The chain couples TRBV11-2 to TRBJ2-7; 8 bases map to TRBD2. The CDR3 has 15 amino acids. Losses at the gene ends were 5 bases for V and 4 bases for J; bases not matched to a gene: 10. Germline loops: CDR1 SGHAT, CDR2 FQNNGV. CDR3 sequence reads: CASSLGAGGSYEQYF. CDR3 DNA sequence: TGTGCCAGCAGCCTAGGGGCGGGGGGCAGTTACGAGCAGTACTTC.

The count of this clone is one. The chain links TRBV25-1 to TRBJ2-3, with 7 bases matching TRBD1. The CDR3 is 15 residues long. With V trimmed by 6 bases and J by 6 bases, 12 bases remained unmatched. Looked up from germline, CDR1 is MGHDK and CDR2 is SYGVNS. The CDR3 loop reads CASSLGTARWDTQYF. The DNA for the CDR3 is TGTGCCAGCAGCCTCGGGACAGCTAGGTGGGATACGCAGTATTTT.

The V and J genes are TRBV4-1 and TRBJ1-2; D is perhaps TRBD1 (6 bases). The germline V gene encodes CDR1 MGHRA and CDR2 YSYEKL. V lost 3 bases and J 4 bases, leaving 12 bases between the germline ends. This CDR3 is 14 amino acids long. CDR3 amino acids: CASSQPTGLYGYTF. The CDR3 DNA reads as TGCGCCAGCAGCCAGCCCACAGGGCTCTATGGCTACACCTTC.

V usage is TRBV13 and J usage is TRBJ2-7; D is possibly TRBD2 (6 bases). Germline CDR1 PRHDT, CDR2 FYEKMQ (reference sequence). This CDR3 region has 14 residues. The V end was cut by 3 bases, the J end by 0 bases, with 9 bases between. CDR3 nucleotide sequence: TGTGCCAGCAGCTTCACCGGGGGCTCCTACGAGCAGTACTTC. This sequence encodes CASSFTGGSYEQYF.

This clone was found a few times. CDR3 residues: CASSLDVGAQYF. Written as DNA, the CDR3 is TGTGCCAGCAGCTTAGACGTCGGGGCGCAGTATTTT. The V gene is TRBV11-2, the J gene TRBJ2-3; D may be TRBD2 (5 bases). Trimming left V 0 bases short and J 10 bases short, with 8 bases between. CDR3 length equals 12 residues. Germline-derived CDR1 and CDR2 are SGHAT and FQNNGV.

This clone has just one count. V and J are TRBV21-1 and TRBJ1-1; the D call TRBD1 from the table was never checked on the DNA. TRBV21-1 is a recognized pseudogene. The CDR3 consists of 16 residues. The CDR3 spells CASSYSDRSLNTEAFF. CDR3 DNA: TGTGCCAGCAGCTATTCGGACAGGAGCCTGAACACTGAAGCTTTCTTT.

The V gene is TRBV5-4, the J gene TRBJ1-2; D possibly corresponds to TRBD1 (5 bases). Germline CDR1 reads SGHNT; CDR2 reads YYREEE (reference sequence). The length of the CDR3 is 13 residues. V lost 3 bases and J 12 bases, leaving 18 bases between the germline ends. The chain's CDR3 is CASSWGSLPGNTF. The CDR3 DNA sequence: TGTGCCAGCAGCTGGGGGTCCCTACCAGGAAACACCTTC.

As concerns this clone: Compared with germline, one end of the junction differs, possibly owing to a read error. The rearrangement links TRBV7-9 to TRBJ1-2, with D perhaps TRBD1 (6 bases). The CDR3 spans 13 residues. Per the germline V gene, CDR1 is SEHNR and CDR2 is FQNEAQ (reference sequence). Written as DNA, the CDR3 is TGCGCCAGCAGCTGGGACAAGAGCTATGGCTACACCTTC. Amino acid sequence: CASSWDKSYGYTF.

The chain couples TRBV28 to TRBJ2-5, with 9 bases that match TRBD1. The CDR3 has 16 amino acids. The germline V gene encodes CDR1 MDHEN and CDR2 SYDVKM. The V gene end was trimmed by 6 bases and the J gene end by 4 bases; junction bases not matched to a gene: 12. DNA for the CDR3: TGTGCCAGCAGCGGGCTGGGACAGGGCTTTCGAGAGACCCAGTACTTC. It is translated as CASSGLGQGFRETQYF.

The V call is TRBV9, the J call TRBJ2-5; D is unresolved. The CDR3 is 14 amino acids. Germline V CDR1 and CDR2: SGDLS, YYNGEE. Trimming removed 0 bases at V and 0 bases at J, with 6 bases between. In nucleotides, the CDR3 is TGTGCCAGCAGCGTAGTGTCGGACCAAGAGACCCAGTACTTC. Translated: CASSVVSDQETQYF.

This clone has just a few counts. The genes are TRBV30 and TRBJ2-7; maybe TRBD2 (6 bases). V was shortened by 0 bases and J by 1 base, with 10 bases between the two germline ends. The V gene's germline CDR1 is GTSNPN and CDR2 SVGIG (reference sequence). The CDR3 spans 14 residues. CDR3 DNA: TGTGCCTGGAGTGTTAACGGGGGATCCTACGAGCAGTACTTC. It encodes CAWSVNGGSYEQYF. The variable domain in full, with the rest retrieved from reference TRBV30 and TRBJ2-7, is SQTIHQWPATLVQPVGSPLSLECTVEGTSNPNLYWYRQAAGRGLQLLFYSVGIGQISSEVPQNLSASRPQDRQFILSSKKLLLSDSGFYLCAWSVNGGSYEQYFGPGTRLTVT.

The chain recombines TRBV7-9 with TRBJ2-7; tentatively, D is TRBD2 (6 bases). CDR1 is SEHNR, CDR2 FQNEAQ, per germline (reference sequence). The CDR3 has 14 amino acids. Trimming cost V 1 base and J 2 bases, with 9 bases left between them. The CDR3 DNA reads TGTGCCAGCAGCTTAGTAGGGAGGCCCTACGAGCAGTACTTC. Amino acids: CASSLVGRPYEQYF.

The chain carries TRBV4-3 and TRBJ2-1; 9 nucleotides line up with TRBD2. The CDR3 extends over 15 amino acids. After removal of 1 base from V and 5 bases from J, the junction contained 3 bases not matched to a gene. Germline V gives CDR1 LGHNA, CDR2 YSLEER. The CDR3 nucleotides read TGCGCCAGCAGCCAAGGGACTAGCGTAAACAATGAGCAGTTCTTC. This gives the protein CASSQGTSVNNEQFF.

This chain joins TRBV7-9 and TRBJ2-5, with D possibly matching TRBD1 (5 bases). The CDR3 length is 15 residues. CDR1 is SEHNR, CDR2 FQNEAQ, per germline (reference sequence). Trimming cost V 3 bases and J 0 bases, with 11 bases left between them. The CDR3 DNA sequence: TGTGCCAGCAGCTTTTTTGACAGACACCAAGAGACCCAGTACTTC. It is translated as CASSFFDRHQETQYF.

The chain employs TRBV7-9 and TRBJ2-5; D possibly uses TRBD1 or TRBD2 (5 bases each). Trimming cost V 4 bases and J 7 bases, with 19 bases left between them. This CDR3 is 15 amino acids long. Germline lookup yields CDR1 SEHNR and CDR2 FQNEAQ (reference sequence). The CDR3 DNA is TGTGCCAGCAGCTCCTCCGGGACGGCAGGCGGGACCCAGTACTTC. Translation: CASSSSGTAGGTQYF.

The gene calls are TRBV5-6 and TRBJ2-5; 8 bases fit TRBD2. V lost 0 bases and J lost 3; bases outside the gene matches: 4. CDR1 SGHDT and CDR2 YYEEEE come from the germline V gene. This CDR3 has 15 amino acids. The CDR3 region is CASSLAGRAKETQYF. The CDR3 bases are TGTGCCAGCAGCTTGGCCGGGAGGGCCAAAGAGACCCAGTACTTC.